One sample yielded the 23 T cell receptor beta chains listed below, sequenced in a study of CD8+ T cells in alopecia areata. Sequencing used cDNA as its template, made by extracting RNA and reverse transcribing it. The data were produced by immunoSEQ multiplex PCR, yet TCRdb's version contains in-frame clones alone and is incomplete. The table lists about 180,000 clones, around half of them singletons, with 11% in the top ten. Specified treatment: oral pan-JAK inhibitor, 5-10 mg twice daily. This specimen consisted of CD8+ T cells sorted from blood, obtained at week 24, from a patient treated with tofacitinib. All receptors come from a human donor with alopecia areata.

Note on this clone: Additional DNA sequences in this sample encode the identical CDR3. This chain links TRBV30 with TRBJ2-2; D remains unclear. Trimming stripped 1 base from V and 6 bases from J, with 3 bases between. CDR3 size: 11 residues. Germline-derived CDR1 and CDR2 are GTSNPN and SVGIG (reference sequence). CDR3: CAWSGAGELFF. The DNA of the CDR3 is TGTGCCTGGAGTGGGGCCGGGGAGCTGTTTTTT. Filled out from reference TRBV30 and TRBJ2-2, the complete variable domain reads SQTIHQWPATLVQPVGSPLSLECTVEGTSNPNLYWYRQAAGRGLQLLFYSVGIGQISSEVPQNLSASRPQDRQFILSSKKLLLSDSGFYLCAWSGAGELFFGEGSRLTVL.

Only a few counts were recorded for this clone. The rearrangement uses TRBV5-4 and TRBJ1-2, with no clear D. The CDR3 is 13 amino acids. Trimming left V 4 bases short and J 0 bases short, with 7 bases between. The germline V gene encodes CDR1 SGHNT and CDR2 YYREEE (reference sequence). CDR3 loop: CASSSRTNYGYTF. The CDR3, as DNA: TGTGCCAGCAGCAGCAGGACTAACTATGGCTACACCTTC.

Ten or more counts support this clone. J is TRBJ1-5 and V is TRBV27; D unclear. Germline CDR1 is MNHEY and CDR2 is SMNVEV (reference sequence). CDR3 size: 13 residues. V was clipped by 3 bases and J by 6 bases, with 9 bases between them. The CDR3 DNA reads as TGTGCCAGCAGTTTGATGGAGGGTCAGCCCCAGCATTTT. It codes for CASSLMEGQPQHF.

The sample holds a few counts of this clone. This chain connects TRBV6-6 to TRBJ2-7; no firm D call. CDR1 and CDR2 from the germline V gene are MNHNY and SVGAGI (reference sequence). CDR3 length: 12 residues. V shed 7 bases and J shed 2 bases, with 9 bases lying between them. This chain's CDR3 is CASTFTPYEQYF. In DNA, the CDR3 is TGTGCCAGCACTTTTACCCCCTACGAGCAGTACTTC.

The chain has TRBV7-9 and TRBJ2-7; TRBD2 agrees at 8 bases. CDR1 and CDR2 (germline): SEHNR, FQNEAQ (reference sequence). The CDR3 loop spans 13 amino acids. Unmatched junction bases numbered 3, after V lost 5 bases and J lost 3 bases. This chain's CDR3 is CASSRGGRYEQYF. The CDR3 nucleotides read TGTGCCAGCAGCCGGGGGGGCCGCTACGAGCAGTACTTC.

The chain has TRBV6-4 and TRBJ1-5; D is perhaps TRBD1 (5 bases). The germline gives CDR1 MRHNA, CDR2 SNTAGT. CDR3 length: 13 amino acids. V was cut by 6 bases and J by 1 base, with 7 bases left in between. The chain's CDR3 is CASSRDSNQPQHF. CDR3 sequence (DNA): TGTGCCAGCAGCCGGGACAGCAATCAGCCCCAGCATTTT.

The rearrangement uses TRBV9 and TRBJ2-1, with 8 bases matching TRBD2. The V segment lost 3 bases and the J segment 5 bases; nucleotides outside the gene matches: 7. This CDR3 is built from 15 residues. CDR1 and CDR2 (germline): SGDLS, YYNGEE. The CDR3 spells CASSEGLDVHNEQFF. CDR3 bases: TGTGCCAGCAGCGAGGGACTAGACGTCCACAATGAGCAGTTCTTC.

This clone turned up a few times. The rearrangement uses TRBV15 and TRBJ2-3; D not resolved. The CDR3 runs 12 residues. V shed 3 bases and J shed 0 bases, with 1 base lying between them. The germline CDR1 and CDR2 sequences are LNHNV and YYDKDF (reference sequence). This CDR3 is CATSSSTDTQYF. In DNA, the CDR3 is TGTGCCACCAGCAGCAGCACAGATACGCAGTATTTT.

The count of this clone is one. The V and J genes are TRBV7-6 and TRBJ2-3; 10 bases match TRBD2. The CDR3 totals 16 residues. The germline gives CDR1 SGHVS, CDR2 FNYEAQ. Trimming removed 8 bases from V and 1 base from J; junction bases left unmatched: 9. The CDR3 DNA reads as TGTGCCAGCGAAGAAGTAGCGGGGGGCCGCACAGATACGCAGTATTTT. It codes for CASEEVAGGRTDTQYF.

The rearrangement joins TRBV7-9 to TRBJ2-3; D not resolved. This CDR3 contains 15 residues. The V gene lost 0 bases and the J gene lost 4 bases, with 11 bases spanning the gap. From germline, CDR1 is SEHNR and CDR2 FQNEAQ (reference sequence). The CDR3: CASSLAHLGADTQYF. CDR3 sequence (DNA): TGTGCCAGCAGCTTAGCGCACCTCGGCGCAGATACGCAGTATTTT.

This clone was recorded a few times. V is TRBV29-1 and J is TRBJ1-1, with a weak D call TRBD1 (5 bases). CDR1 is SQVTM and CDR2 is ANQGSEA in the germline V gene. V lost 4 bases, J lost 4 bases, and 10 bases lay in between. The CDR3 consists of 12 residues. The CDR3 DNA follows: TGCAGCGTTGGACAGCCCTTCACTGAAGCTTTCTTT. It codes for CSVGQPFTEAFF.

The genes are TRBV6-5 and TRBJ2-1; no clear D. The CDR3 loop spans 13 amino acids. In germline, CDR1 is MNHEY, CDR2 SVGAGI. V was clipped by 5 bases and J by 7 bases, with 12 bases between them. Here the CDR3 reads CASSTSAANEQFF. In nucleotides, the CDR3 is TGTGCCAGCAGTACCTCAGCAGCGAATGAGCAGTTCTTC.

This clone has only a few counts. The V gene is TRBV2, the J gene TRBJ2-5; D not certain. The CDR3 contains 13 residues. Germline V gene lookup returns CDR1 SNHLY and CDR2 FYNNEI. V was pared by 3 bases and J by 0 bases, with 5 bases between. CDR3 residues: CASSEQYQETQYF. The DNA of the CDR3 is TGTGCCAGCAGTGAGCAGTACCAAGAGACCCAGTACTTC.

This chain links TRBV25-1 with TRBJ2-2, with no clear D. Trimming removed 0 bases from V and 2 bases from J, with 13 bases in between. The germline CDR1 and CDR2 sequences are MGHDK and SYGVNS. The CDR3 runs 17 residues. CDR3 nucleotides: TGTGCCAGCAGTGAATATGATCTTGGGGTAAACACCGGGGAGCTGTTTTTT. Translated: CASSEYDLGVNTGELFF.

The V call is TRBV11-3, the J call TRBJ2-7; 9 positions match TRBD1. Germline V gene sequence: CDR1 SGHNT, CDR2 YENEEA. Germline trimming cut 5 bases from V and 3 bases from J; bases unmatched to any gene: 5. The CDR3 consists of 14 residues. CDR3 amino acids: CASSHRDRVYEQYF. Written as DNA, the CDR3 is TGTGCCAGCAGCCACCGGGACAGGGTCTACGAGCAGTACTTC.

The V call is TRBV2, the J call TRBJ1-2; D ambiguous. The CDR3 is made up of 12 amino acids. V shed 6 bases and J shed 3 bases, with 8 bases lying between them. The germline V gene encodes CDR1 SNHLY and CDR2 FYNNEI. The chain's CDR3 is CASRGSYYGYTF. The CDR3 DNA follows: TGTGCCAGCAGGGGGTCCTACTATGGCTACACCTTC. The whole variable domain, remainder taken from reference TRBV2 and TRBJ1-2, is EPEVTQTPSHQVTQMGQEVILRCVPISNHLYFYWYRQILGQKVEFLVSFYNNEISEKSEIFDDQFSVERPDGSNFTLKIRSTKLEDSAMYFCASRGSYYGYTFGSGTRLTVV.

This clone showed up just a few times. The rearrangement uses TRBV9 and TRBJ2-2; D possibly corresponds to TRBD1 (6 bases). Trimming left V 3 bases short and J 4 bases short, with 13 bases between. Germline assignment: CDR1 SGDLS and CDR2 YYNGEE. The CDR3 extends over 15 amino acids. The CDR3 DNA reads TGTGCCAGCAGCGGAAGGACAGAAACCACCGGGGAGCTGTTTTTT. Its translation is CASSGRTETTGELFF. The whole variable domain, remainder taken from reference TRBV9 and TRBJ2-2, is DSGVTQTPKHLITATGQRVTLRCSPRSGDLSVYWYQQSLDQGLQFLIQYYNGEERAKGNILERFSAQQFPDLHSELNLSSLELGDSALYFCASSGRTETTGELFFGEGSRLTVL.

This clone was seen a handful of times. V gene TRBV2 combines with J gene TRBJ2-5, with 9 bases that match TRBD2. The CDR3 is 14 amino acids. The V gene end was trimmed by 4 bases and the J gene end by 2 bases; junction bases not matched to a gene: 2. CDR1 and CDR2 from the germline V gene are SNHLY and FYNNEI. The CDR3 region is CASSGLAGQETQYF. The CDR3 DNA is TGTGCCAGCAGTGGGCTAGCGGGGCAAGAGACCCAGTACTTC.

The CDR3 loop is CASSEAGNEQYF. CDR3 sequence (DNA): TGTGCCAGCAGTGAAGCAGGAAACGAGCAGTACTTC. The J gene is TRBJ2-7, the V gene TRBV2; no reliable D call. CDR1 and CDR2 from the germline V gene are SNHLY and FYNNEI. The V and J ends lost 0 bases and 5 bases respectively, with 5 bases between them. This CDR3 is built from 12 residues.

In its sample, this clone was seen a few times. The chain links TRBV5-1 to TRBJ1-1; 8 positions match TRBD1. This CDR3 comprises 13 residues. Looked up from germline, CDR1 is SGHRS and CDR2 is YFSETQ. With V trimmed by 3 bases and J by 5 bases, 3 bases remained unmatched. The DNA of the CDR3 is TGCGCCAGCAGCTGGGGACAGGAGACTGAAGCTTTCTTT. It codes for CASSWGQETEAFF.

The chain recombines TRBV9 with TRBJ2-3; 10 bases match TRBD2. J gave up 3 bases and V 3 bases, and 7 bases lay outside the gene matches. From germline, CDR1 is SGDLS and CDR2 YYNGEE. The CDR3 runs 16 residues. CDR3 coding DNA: TGTGCCAGCAGCGCTGGGAGCGGGGGGGCAACAGATACGCAGTATTTT. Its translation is CASSAGSGGATDTQYF.

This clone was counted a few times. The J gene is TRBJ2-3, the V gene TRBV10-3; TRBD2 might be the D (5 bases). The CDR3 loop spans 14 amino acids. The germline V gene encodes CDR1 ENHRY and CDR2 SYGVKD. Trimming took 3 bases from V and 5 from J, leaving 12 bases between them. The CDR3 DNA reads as TGTGCCATCAGTGACGGGCTAGCAGGAGATACGCAGTATTTT. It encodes CAISDGLAGDTQYF.

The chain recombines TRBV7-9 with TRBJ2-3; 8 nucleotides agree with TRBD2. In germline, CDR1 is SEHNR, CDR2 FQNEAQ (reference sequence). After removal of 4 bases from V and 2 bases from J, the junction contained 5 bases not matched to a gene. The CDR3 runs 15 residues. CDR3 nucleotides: TGTGCCAGCAGCTGGGCGGGGGGCCCCACAGATACGCAGTATTTT. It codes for CASSWAGGPTDTQYF.